This TCR beta chain is drawn from a study of shared clonotypes between healthy human individuals. Study overall: A couple of women and a few men aged 18 to 49 made up the donors.

Assay execution took place at the deep level. For unsorted PBMC, roughly 270 ng DNA per replicate equaled 32,000 or so T cell genomes. As handled by the study authors: As immunoSEQ supplied junction-only sequences (without quality scores), filtering differed. Here immunoSEQ multiplex PCR was the method, and the copy in TCRdb shows in-frame clones only, minus some. D and trimming were read from the DNA, whereas the V and J calls and clone size are those reported in that table. The sample gives about 450,000 clones, about 76% of which show up once; about 13% is in the top ten. V shed 2 bases and J shed 5 bases, with 13 bases lying between them. The CDR3 runs to 15 residues. Germline V CDR1 and CDR2: SGHRS, YFSETQ. This clone was recorded a few times.

Sequenced input: PBMCs. The chain recombines TRBV5-1 with TRBJ1-4; D unclear. The source of this sequence is a woman aged 40-49 years in good health. Some clones in this sample may be carry-over from other donors' samples. The CDR3 loop reads CASSFTGPGNEKLFF. Written as DNA, the CDR3 is TGCGCCAGCAGCTTTACGGGCCCCGGCAATGAAAAACTGTTTTTT.